This TCR beta chain was profiled in a study of blood T cells in healthy people across ages. This CDR3 spans 13 amino acids. Trimming removed 2 bases at V and 14 bases at J, with 20 bases between. Germline assignment: CDR1 DFQATT and CDR2 SNEGSKA (reference sequence). A sample-barcoded 5' primer and a J-beta primer mix were used in a second PCR of about 6 to 11 cycles. TCRdb called the 5' RACE reads again in MiXCR, with one record for every CDR3 protein. The data contain roughly 1,500,000 distinct CDR3 sequences, approximately 38% of them seen just once; the ten biggest clones take up 7% to 9%. The sequencing input was blood. The chain links TRBV20-1 to TRBJ2-3, with a weak D call TRBD2 (6 bases). The TCR sequence derives from a woman aged 18-29 years in good health. This CDR3 reads CSARPNSGAETYF. Here the CDR3 DNA reads TGCAGTGCTAGACCGAATAGCGGCGCCGAGACGTATTTT.